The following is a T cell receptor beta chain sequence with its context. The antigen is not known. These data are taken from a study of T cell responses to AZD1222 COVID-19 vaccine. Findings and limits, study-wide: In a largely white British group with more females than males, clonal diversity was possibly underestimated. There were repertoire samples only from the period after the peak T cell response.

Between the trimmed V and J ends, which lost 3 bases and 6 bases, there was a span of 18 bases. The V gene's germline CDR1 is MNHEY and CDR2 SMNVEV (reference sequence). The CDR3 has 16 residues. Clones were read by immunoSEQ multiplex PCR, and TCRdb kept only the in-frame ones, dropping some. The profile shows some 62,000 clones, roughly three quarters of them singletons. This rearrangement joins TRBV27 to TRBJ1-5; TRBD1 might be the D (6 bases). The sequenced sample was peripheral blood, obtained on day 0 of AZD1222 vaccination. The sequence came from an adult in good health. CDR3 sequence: CASSFSGQGRPQPQHF. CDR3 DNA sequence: TGTGCCAGCAGTTTCTCGGGCCAGGGGAGGCCTCAGCCCCAGCATTTT.